This T cell receptor (beta chain) comes out of a study of cytomegalovirus exposure and HLA in healthy donors. Findings and limits, study-wide: Certain sequence variants were highly shared and formed a cluster, and this cluster was likely a sequencing artifact. In the analysis, some V segments, TRBV6-2 and TRBV6-3 included, were excluded as indistinguishable.

About this clone: Its antigen is not identified.

Germline V gives CDR1 SGHAT, CDR2 FQDESV (reference sequence). The CDR3 consists of 14 residues. Deletions cut 3 bases from V and 3 bases from J, with 12 bases between. The primer mix had 60 Vbeta and 13 Jbeta primers. Repertoires were generated with immunoSEQ multiplex PCR, while TCRdb's copy carries only in-frame clones and drops some. The repertoire has 150,000 or so clones, 75% to 90% of them found once; the top ten carry almost 2%. Sequencing was carried out using PBMCs. The receptor was derived from a woman aged 18-30 years in good health and CMV-seronegative. The chain joins TRBV11-1 to TRBJ2-7; D remains ambiguous. The CDR3 sequence: CASSFFGRNYEQYF. The CDR3 DNA follows: TGTGCCAGCAGCTTCTTTGGCCGAAACTACGAGCAGTACTTC.